This entry lists 27 T cell receptor beta chains sequenced from one sample in a study of vaccination and CD4 T cells after COVID-19. Cultured CD4+ T cell DNA was sequenced using the Oncomine TCR Beta short-read assay. TCRdb ran MiXCR on the PCR reads and lists one entry per CDR3 protein. The profile shows a few thousand distinct CDR3 sequences, 50% to 70% of them singletons. No cognate antigen is known for these TCRs. Noted treatment: roughly 11-day PBMC culture with coronavirus spike peptide pools or control peptides (ViraFEST assay). CD4+ T cells that came from the unexposed donor were collected before the COVID-19 pandemic (2011-2018). Sequenced: CD4+ T cells from blood, cultured in vitro. The source is a human donor in good health.

The sample holds a few counts of this clonotype. The chain's CDR3 is CSARIPQGIYSNQPQHF. CDR3 coding DNA: TGCAGTGCTAGGATCCCACAGGGGATCTATAGCAATCAGCCCCAGCATTTT. The genes are TRBV20-1 and TRBJ1-5; TRBD1 agrees at 7 bases. Germline V lookup: CDR1 DFQATT, CDR2 SNEGSKA (reference sequence). Losses at the gene ends were 3 bases for V and 0 bases for J; bases not matched to a gene: 11. This CDR3 is built from 17 residues.

This clonotype turned up a few times. This rearrangement joins TRBV7-9 to TRBJ1-2, with 8 bases aligning to TRBD1. V was clipped by 2 bases and J by 6 bases; unmatched bases: 8. The CDR3 totals 15 residues. Germline-derived CDR1 and CDR2 are SEHNR and FQNEAQ (reference sequence). The CDR3 sequence is CASSLYISGGHGYTF. The CDR3 bases are TGTGCCAGCAGCTTATATATTTCAGGGGGCCATGGCTACACCTTC.

This clonotype was observed a few times. The V gene is TRBV20-1, the J gene TRBJ2-5; D call uncertain. V gave up 1 base and J gave up 4 bases, with 10 bases separating them. Germline V gene data show CDR1 as DFQATT and CDR2 as SNEGSKA (reference sequence). The CDR3 runs to 13 residues. CDR3 residues: CSARVGIRETQYF. The CDR3 bases are TGCAGTGCTAGAGTGGGTATCCGAGAGACCCAGTACTTC.

The genes are TRBV29-1 and TRBJ2-5, with D perhaps matching TRBD2 (6 bases). Trimming left V 1 base short and J 5 bases short, with 14 bases between. Germline values: CDR1 SQVTM, CDR2 ANQGSEA. This CDR3 is built from 14 residues. CDR3 region: CSVEGGGTSETQYF. Here the CDR3 DNA reads TGCAGCGTTGAAGGAGGAGGGACGTCGGAGACCCAGTACTTC. The variable domain in full, completed from reference TRBV29-1 and TRBJ2-5, reads SAVISQKPSRDICQRGTSLTIQCQVDSQVTMMFWYRQQPGQSLTLIATANQGSEATYESGFVIDKFPISRPNLTFSTLTVSNMSPEDSSIYLCSVEGGGTSETQYFGPGTRLLVL.

CDR3 nucleotides: TGTGCCAGCAGCAAAGAAAAACCCCCTGGGAACAACACCATATATTTT. As protein: CASSKEKPPGNNTIYF. The chain is built from TRBV21-1 and TRBJ1-3; the table names TRBD1, a call not compared with the DNA. TRBV21-1 is an annotated pseudogene. The CDR3 has 16 residues.

The V and J genes are TRBV7-9 and TRBJ1-5; TRBD1 is a possible D gene (6 bases). Germline CDR1 is SEHNR and CDR2 is FQNEAQ (reference sequence). The CDR3 extends over 14 amino acids. The V end lost 4 bases, the J end lost 2 bases, and 9 bases lay between the germline ends. The DNA for the CDR3 is TGTGCCAGCAGCTCGGACAGTCGCAATCAGCCCCAGCATTTT. This gives the protein CASSSDSRNQPQHF.

The V gene is TRBV6-5, the J gene TRBJ1-2; D not certain. This CDR3 is built from 11 residues. CDR1 is MNHEY and CDR2 is SVGAGI in the germline V gene. Trimming took off 4 bases at V and 7 bases at J, with 7 bases between the two ends. DNA of the CDR3: TGTGCCAGCAGTTCAAAGGTTGGCTACACCTTC. Translation gives CASSSKVGYTF.

The chain joins TRBV7-9 to TRBJ2-5; D is possibly TRBD2 (6 bases). The CDR3 spans 14 residues. Trimming took off 0 bases at V and 5 bases at J, with 10 bases between the two ends. CDR1 is SEHNR, CDR2 FQNEAQ, per germline (reference sequence). The CDR3: CASSLARGWETQYF. In DNA form, the CDR3 reads TGTGCCAGCAGCTTAGCCCGGGGGTGGGAGACCCAGTACTTC. Drawing the rest from reference TRBV7-9 and TRBJ2-5, the complete variable domain is DTGVSQNPRHKITKRGQNVTFRCDPISEHNRLYWYRQTLGQGPEFLTYFQNEAQLEKSRLLSDRFSAERPKGSFSTLEIQRTEQGDSAMYLCASSLARGWETQYFGPGTRLLVL.

In nucleotides, the CDR3 is TGTGCCAGCAGCTTATTCCAGGGGATCTATGGCTACACCTTC. Protein product: CASSLFQGIYGYTF. This chain connects TRBV7-8 to TRBJ1-2; D is perhaps TRBD1 (6 bases). CDR1 is SGHVS and CDR2 is FQNEAQ in the germline V gene. The CDR3 is made up of 14 amino acids. V was pared by 2 bases and J by 4 bases, with 11 bases between.

The rearrangement joins TRBV7-2 to TRBJ1-1; the D is unclear. V was shortened by 1 base and J by 3 bases, with 9 bases between the two germline ends. This CDR3 is 14 amino acids long. CDR1 SGHTA and CDR2 FQGNSA come from the germline V gene. CDR3 nucleotides: TGTGCCAGCAGCTTAGGACCAGGCTACACTGAAGCTTTCTTT. As protein: CASSLGPGYTEAFF.

This chain joins TRBV7-6 and TRBJ2-2, with 9 bases lining up with TRBD2. The germline V gene encodes CDR1 SGHVS and CDR2 FNYEAQ. The J segment lost 0 bases and the V segment lost 7 bases, leaving 15 bases of the junction unmatched. The CDR3 length is 19 residues. CDR3 protein: CASTLKAGGPRANTGELFF. Written as DNA, the CDR3 is TGTGCCAGCACCCTTAAGGCGGGAGGGCCTAGGGCGAACACCGGGGAGCTGTTTTTT.

The rearrangement joins TRBV7-2 to TRBJ2-2; D not resolved. The V and J ends lost 2 bases and 5 bases respectively, with 15 bases between them. The CDR3 consists of 16 residues. Germline loops: CDR1 SGHTA, CDR2 FQGNSA. The CDR3 coding sequence is TGTGCCAGCAGCTTATTAGGGATCAGACGAACCGGGGAGCTGTTTTTT. The encoded protein is CASSLLGIRRTGELFF.

The rearrangement links TRBV7-2 to TRBJ2-2; 7 nucleotides line up with TRBD2. Germline V gives CDR1 SGHTA, CDR2 FQGNSA. The ends lost 0 bases at V and 7 bases at J; junction bases unmatched: 5. The CDR3 runs 15 residues. The DNA of the CDR3 is TGTGCCAGCAGCTTAGCGGGAGGGCCTAGCGGGGAGCTGTTTTTT. It is translated as CASSLAGGPSGELFF.

The chain combines TRBV5-4 with TRBJ1-6, with D unresolved. Trimming pared 1 base from V and 8 bases from J, leaving 7 bases between. CDR1 is SGHNT, CDR2 YYREEE, per germline (reference sequence). The length of the CDR3 is 13 residues. CDR3 bases: TGTGCCAGCAGCTTGAGGGAGGATTCACCCCTCCACTTT. Translation: CASSLREDSPLHF. Variable domain in full (rest from reference TRBV5-4 and TRBJ1-6): ETGVTQSPTHLIKTRGQQVTLRCSSQSGHNTVSWYQQALGQGPQFIFQYYREEENGRGNFPPRFSGLQFPNYSSELNVNALELDDSALYLCASSLREDSPLHFGNGTRLTVT.

By sample fraction, this clonotype is hyperexpanded. J is TRBJ1-2 and V is TRBV6-1; 7 positions agree with TRBD1. CDR1 and CDR2 (germline): MNHNS, SASEGT. The junction had 11 bases not matched to a gene; V was cut back by 6 bases and J by 4 bases. The CDR3 extends over 15 amino acids. The CDR3 DNA reads as TGTGCCAGCAGGGAGACAGGGTACTCCGTCTATGGCTACACCTTC. It yields the protein CASRETGYSVYGYTF.

The chain recombines TRBV6-1 with TRBJ2-7; no clear D. Trimming shortened V by 2 bases and J by 3 bases, and 8 bases separated the two germline ends. This CDR3 region has 13 residues. Germline-derived CDR1 and CDR2 are MNHNS and SASEGT. This chain's CDR3 is CASSEPPFYEQYF. The DNA of the CDR3 is TGTGCCAGCAGTGAACCCCCTTTCTACGAGCAGTACTTC.

This clonotype turned up a few times. The chain is built from TRBV11-2 and TRBJ1-6, with 7 bases lining up with TRBD1. V was clipped by 1 base and J by 10 bases; unmatched bases: 4. CDR3 length: 14 amino acids. From germline, CDR1 is SGHAT and CDR2 FQNNGV. CDR3 in amino acids: CASSLAQGWSPLHF. The CDR3 bases are TGTGCCAGCAGCTTAGCACAGGGGTGGTCACCCCTCCACTTT.

This chain joins TRBV20-1 and TRBJ1-2; D gene unclear. The V and J ends lost 1 base and 7 bases respectively, with 16 bases between them. The CDR3 totals 14 residues. CDR1 and CDR2 (germline): DFQATT, SNEGSKA (reference sequence). CDR3 bases: TGCAGTGCTAGAGTTGTAGGGAAGGTGGCTGGCTACACCTTC. It is translated as CSARVVGKVAGYTF.

This chain connects TRBV2 to TRBJ2-3; D unresolved. The CDR3 is 12 residues long. The V gene lost 6 bases and the J gene lost 0 bases, with 4 bases spanning the gap. Germline V gene lookup returns CDR1 SNHLY and CDR2 FYNNEI. CDR3 amino acids: CASRLSTDTQYF. The CDR3 DNA follows: TGTGCCAGCAGGCTCAGCACAGATACGCAGTATTTT.

This chain joins TRBV2 and TRBJ2-5, with TRBD2 matching 9 bases. With V trimmed by 1 base and J by 0 bases, 12 bases remained unmatched. Per germline, CDR1 SNHLY and CDR2 FYNNEI. The CDR3 has 19 amino acids. The CDR3, as DNA: TGTGCCAGCAGTGAAGTACCCCTAGGGAGCGGGAGGTACCAAGAGACCCAGTACTTC. It is translated as CASSEVPLGSGRYQETQYF.

This chain uses TRBV27 with TRBJ2-6, with no clear D. Per germline, CDR1 MNHEY and CDR2 SMNVEV (reference sequence). Trimming left V 6 bases short and J 1 base short, with 4 bases between. The CDR3 covers 13 residues. CDR3 sequence reads: CASRGSGANVLTF. CDR3 coding DNA: TGTGCCAGCAGGGGGTCTGGGGCCAACGTCCTGACTTTC.

This clonotype has only a few counts. The chain links TRBV20-1 to TRBJ2-3; TRBD2 might be the D (6 bases). V gave up 5 bases and J gave up 2 bases, with 11 bases separating them. The germline V gene has CDR1 DFQATT and CDR2 SNEGSKA (reference sequence). CDR3 length equals 13 residues. The CDR3 sequence: CSAVGTFTDTQYF. The DNA of the CDR3 is TGCAGTGCTGTCGGGACTTTCACAGATACGCAGTATTTT.

In its sample, this clonotype was seen a few times. The V and J genes are TRBV20-1 and TRBJ2-5, with 11 nucleotides matching TRBD2. Germline V gene data show CDR1 as DFQATT and CDR2 as SNEGSKA (reference sequence). Trimming removed 6 bases from V and 5 bases from J; junction bases left unmatched: 20. The CDR3 contains 18 residues. As DNA, the CDR3 is TGCAGTGCCCGAATCCGGGCTAGCGGGGGGTCCCCGGGGGAGACCCAGTACTTC. Its protein product is CSARIRASGGSPGETQYF.

The chain carries TRBV9 and TRBJ2-3; 11 positions agree with TRBD1. V shed 4 bases, J shed 4 bases, and the junction held 8 bases outside the gene matches. The CDR3 is 16 amino acids. CDR1 and CDR2 (germline): SGDLS, YYNGEE. The CDR3 DNA reads TGTGCCAGCAGCCCATGGACAGGGGGCCTTCCAGATACGCAGTATTTT. This sequence encodes CASSPWTGGLPDTQYF. Looking up the rest from reference TRBV9 and TRBJ2-3 gives the full variable domain: DSGVTQTPKHLITATGQRVTLRCSPRSGDLSVYWYQQSLDQGLQFLIQYYNGEERAKGNILERFSAQQFPDLHSELNLSSLELGDSALYFCASSPWTGGLPDTQYFGPGTRLTVL.

This clonotype was seen once. CDR3 coding DNA: TGTGCCAGCAGTTTATCGAGTTTGCGGAGCTCCTATAATTCACCCCTCCACTTT. Amino acid sequence: CASSLSSLRSSYNSPLHF. The rearrangement links TRBV27 to TRBJ1-6, with D hard to call. Trimming took 0 bases from V and 0 from J, leaving 12 bases between them. The CDR3 consists of 18 residues. Germline CDR1 MNHEY, CDR2 SMNVEV (reference sequence).

This sequence joins TRBV20-1 and TRBJ2-7; 8 bases align to TRBD1. V trimming: 4 bases; J trimming: 0 bases; junction bases outside the gene matches: 5. Germline V gene lookup returns CDR1 DFQATT and CDR2 SNEGSKA (reference sequence). This CDR3 has 14 residues. CDR3 region: CSAKRTGSSYEQYF. The CDR3 nucleotides are TGCAGTGCTAAGCGGACAGGGAGCTCCTACGAGCAGTACTTC.

This clonotype has just a few counts. The chain carries TRBV7-9 and TRBJ2-5; no definite D call. Germline CDR1 is SEHNR and CDR2 is FQNEAQ (reference sequence). The CDR3 is 14 amino acids. V lost 3 bases to trimming and J lost 5 bases, with 13 bases between them. As DNA, the CDR3 is TGTGCCAGCAGCTTCCTCTCTAGTGGTGAGACCCAGTACTTC. This codes for CASSFLSSGETQYF.